The 22 T cell receptor beta chains below come from one sample, sequenced in a study of long-term antiretroviral therapy in people with HIV. The authors ran the immunoSEQ assay, v3.0, at survey level. Libraries were prepared by immunoSEQ multiplex PCR; TCRdb keeps only in-frame clonotypes and omits some of them. The data show 25,000 to 30,000 clones, nearly 95% seen once. This specimen was unsorted PBMCs, taken about 6.5 years after starting antiretroviral therapy. The receptors come from a woman aged 40 to 50 with HIV.

V usage is TRBV9 and J usage is TRBJ1-1; 12 bases align to TRBD1. This CDR3 has 15 residues. V lost 0 bases to trimming and J lost 7 bases; unmatched junction nucleotides: 4. Germline CDR1 reads SGDLS; CDR2 reads YYNGEE. CDR3 amino acids: CASSVAGTGGFEAFF. CDR3 in DNA: TGTGCCAGCAGCGTAGCTGGGACAGGGGGCTTTGAAGCTTTCTTT.

This chain connects TRBV2 to TRBJ2-1, with 7 bases fitting TRBD2. This CDR3 comprises 16 residues. Germline CDR1 SNHLY, CDR2 FYNNEI. For the CDR3, the DNA is TGTGCAAGCTTTGGGATGAGGCGGGGGAAAAACAATGAGCAGTTCTTC. Its protein product is CASFGMRRGKNNEQFF.

This chain connects TRBV11-2 to TRBJ1-2; 7 bases are shared with TRBD1. With V trimmed by 0 bases and J by 2 bases, 3 bases remained unmatched. The CDR3 runs to 15 residues. Germline V gene data show CDR1 as SGHAT and CDR2 as FQNNGV. CDR3 region: CASSLDGDSNYGYTF. CDR3 DNA sequence: TGTGCCAGCAGCTTAGATGGGGACAGCAACTATGGCTACACCTTC. Based on the CDR3 plus reference TRBV11-2 and TRBJ1-2, the full variable domain is EAGVAQSPRYKIIEKRQSVAFWCNPISGHATLYWYQQILGQGPKLLIQFQNNGVVDDSQLPKDRFSAERLKGVDSTLKIQPAKLEDSAVYLCASSLDGDSNYGYTFGSGTRLTVV.

The chain combines TRBV5-4 with TRBJ2-3; D gene ambiguous. Germline assignment: CDR1 SGHNT and CDR2 YYREEE (reference sequence). Between the trimmed V and J ends, which lost 4 bases and 2 bases, there was a span of 5 bases. The CDR3 spans 12 residues. The CDR3 loop reads CASSILTDTQYF. The CDR3 nucleotides read TGTGCCAGCAGCATCCTCACAGATACGCAGTATTTT.

This CDR3 reads CASSGNKLTDTQYF. For the CDR3, the DNA is TGTGCCAGCAGTGGTAACAAACTCACAGATACGCAGTATTTT. V is TRBV6-6 and J is TRBJ2-3; D is unresolved. CDR3 length: 14 residues. Looked up from germline, CDR1 is MNHNY and CDR2 is SVGAGI (reference sequence). The V end lost 5 bases, the J end lost 2 bases, and 11 bases lay between the germline ends.

The rearrangement uses TRBV9 and TRBJ1-2; D may be TRBD1 (6 bases). This CDR3 is built from 15 residues. The V end lost 3 bases, the J end lost 6 bases, and 18 bases lay between the germline ends. CDR1 and CDR2 from the germline V gene are SGDLS and YYNGEE. CDR3 DNA sequence: TGTGCCAGCAGCGGGCCACTAGGGGGGGCTGATGGCTACACCTTC. It codes for CASSGPLGGADGYTF.

This chain uses TRBV6-6 with TRBJ1-4, with TRBD1 as a possible D gene (6 bases). Germline V gives CDR1 MNHNY, CDR2 SVGAGI (reference sequence). The CDR3 contains 13 residues. Trimming removed 4 bases from V and 4 bases from J, with 7 bases in between. The CDR3 sequence is CASSSDSNEKLFF. The CDR3 region has the DNA TGTGCCAGCAGTTCGGACAGTAATGAAAAACTGTTTTTT.

The chain is built from TRBV19 and TRBJ1-2; D is possibly TRBD1 (5 bases). V lost 6 bases, J lost 0 bases, and 17 bases lay in between. Germline V gene sequence: CDR1 LNHDA, CDR2 SQIVND (reference sequence). There are 16 residues in the CDR3. CDR3 sequence: CASRPSGQGANYGYTF. The CDR3 coding sequence is TGTGCCAGTAGACCTTCCGGGCAGGGAGCTAACTATGGCTACACCTTC.

V usage is TRBV4-1 and J usage is TRBJ2-3; D not certain. V dropped 4 bases and J dropped 1 base, with 15 bases sitting between them. In germline, CDR1 is MGHRA, CDR2 YSYEKL. This CDR3 spans 16 amino acids. Here the CDR3 DNA reads TGCGCCAGCAGCCGGGCCCAGATGCTCCGCACAGATACGCAGTATTTT. It encodes CASSRAQMLRTDTQYF.

V gene TRBV29-1 combines with J gene TRBJ1-1, with TRBD1 as a possible D gene (5 bases). V was pared by 5 bases and J by 5 bases, with 27 bases between. Germline V gives CDR1 SQVTM, CDR2 ANQGSEA. The length of the CDR3 is 17 residues. The chain's CDR3 is CSVSTRGSGDVGTEAFF. The DNA of the CDR3 is TGCAGCGTTAGCACCCGGGGCAGCGGAGACGTTGGGACTGAAGCTTTCTTT.

The chain is built from TRBV6-1 and TRBJ1-2; D ambiguous. The V gene's germline CDR1 is MNHNS and CDR2 SASEGT. The CDR3 spans 13 residues. Trimming pared 6 bases from V and 3 bases from J, leaving 11 bases between. CDR3 protein: CASRLLADYGYTF. For the CDR3, the DNA is TGTGCCAGCAGGCTGTTGGCAGACTATGGCTACACCTTC.

This clone has only one observation. The chain recombines TRBV18 with TRBJ1-4; D possibly corresponds to TRBD1 (5 bases). Germline lookup yields CDR1 KGHSH and CDR2 LQKENI. Trimming cost V 5 bases and J 2 bases, with 6 bases left between them. The CDR3 is 13 amino acids. The CDR3 loop reads CASSWGTNEKLFF. CDR3 sequence (DNA): TGTGCCAGCTCATGGGGGACTAATGAAAAACTGTTTTTT.

This clone was seen just once. The chain couples TRBV2 to TRBJ1-2, with D possibly being TRBD1 (6 bases). There are 14 residues in the CDR3. V was trimmed by 4 bases and J by 4 bases, leaving 13 bases between them. The germline gives CDR1 SNHLY, CDR2 FYNNEI. CDR3 region: CASSVDRQSYGYTF. The CDR3 nucleotides read TGTGCCAGCAGTGTCGACAGGCAGAGCTATGGCTACACCTTC.

The J gene is TRBJ1-1, the V gene TRBV30; D is possibly TRBD1 (6 bases). From germline, CDR1 is GTSNPN and CDR2 SVGIG (reference sequence). Trimming removed 0 bases at V and 10 bases at J, with 12 bases between. The CDR3 covers 12 residues. The CDR3 DNA reads as TGTGCCTGGAGTGTAGCGGGGGCAGGAGCTTTCTTT. Translated, it gives CAWSVAGAGAFF.

This chain connects TRBV19 to TRBJ2-5; 11 bases are a match to TRBD1. This CDR3 has 13 amino acids. V was clipped by 5 bases and J by 13 bases; unmatched bases: 9. CDR1 LNHDA and CDR2 SQIVND come from the germline V gene (reference sequence). DNA of the CDR3: TGTGCCAGTAGTCCGGGACAGGGGGAGTCCCGGTACTTC. Its translation: CASSPGQGESRYF.

The CDR3 DNA sequence: TGTGCCAGCAGCTTCGGGGAGGGGAACTATGGCTACACCTTC. This translates into CASSFGEGNYGYTF. The chain couples TRBV7-9 to TRBJ1-2, with D possibly being TRBD1 (5 bases). The V gene lost 3 bases and the J gene lost 2 bases, with 10 bases spanning the gap. Germline CDR1 SEHNR, CDR2 FQNEAQ (reference sequence). CDR3 length: 14 residues.

This sequence joins TRBV4-3 and TRBJ1-5; TRBD1 matches at 8 bases. The CDR3 has 15 amino acids. With 3 bases clipped from V and 4 bases from J, the junction kept 5 bases outside the gene matches. In germline, CDR1 is LGHNA, CDR2 YSLEER. CDR3 sequence: CASSHGTGENQPQHF. The CDR3 coding sequence is TGCGCCAGCAGCCATGGGACAGGAGAGAATCAGCCCCAGCATTTT.

The chain links TRBV29-1 to TRBJ2-1, with TRBD2 matching over 11 bases. This CDR3 region has 15 residues. From germline, CDR1 is SQVTM and CDR2 ANQGSEA. J gave up 3 bases and V 6 bases, and 7 bases lay outside the gene matches. CDR3: CSVAPTSGGYNEQFF. The CDR3, as DNA: TGCAGCGTCGCCCCAACTAGCGGGGGCTACAATGAGCAGTTCTTC.

There are a few counts of this clone. The V and J genes are TRBV6-1 and TRBJ1-1; no firm D call. The CDR3 is 14 residues long. The ends were cut back, 5 bases at V and 1 base at J, with 11 bases in the middle. Germline V gene sequence: CDR1 MNHNS, CDR2 SASEGT. The CDR3 spells CASSPEVPNTEAFF. DNA of the CDR3: TGTGCCAGCAGTCCCGAAGTCCCGAACACTGAAGCTTTCTTT.

The genes are TRBV5-4 and TRBJ2-3, with TRBD1 matching 7 bases. The CDR3 length is 15 residues. Germline-derived CDR1 and CDR2 are SGHNT and YYREEE (reference sequence). V dropped 5 bases and J dropped 0; count of bases not matched to a gene: 6. In nucleotides, the CDR3 is TGTGCCAGCAGTTACCGGGACAGTAGCACAGATACGCAGTATTTT. Protein: CASSYRDSSTDTQYF.

V usage is TRBV2 and J usage is TRBJ1-1; the D is unclear. V lost 3 bases, J lost 5 bases, and 10 bases lay in between. This CDR3 contains 13 residues. Germline-derived CDR1 and CDR2 are SNHLY and FYNNEI. The CDR3: CASSDEGRTEAFF. The DNA for the CDR3 is TGTGCCAGCAGTGACGAGGGCCGAACTGAAGCTTTCTTT.

The chain carries TRBV19 and TRBJ2-3; 7 bases agree with TRBD1. With V trimmed by 0 bases and J by 0 bases, 6 bases remained unmatched. Germline V gives CDR1 LNHDA, CDR2 SQIVND (reference sequence). This CDR3 spans 17 amino acids. CDR3 DNA sequence: TGTGCCAGTAGTATAGATCTAGGGGGCGTGAGCACAGATACGCAGTATTTT. This gives the protein CASSIDLGGVSTDTQYF.